Following are 9 T cell receptor beta chains from one sample sequenced in a study of control samples from healthy donors and cancer patients. Libraries were prepared by immunoSEQ multiplex PCR; TCRdb keeps only in-frame clonotypes and omits some of them. Among approximately 100,000 clones listed, approximately 82% were seen once. Sequences were obtained from blood. The receptors shown here come from a man in his 60s in good health.

The chain carries TRBV4-1 and TRBJ1-1; D not certain. The CDR3 length is 14 residues. Germline assignment: CDR1 MGHRA and CDR2 YSYEKL. V lost 1 base and J lost 3, with 9 bases in between. The CDR3 nucleotides read TGCGCCAGCAGCCAAGGTTCAAGCGACACTGAAGCTTTCTTT. Encoded protein: CASSQGSSDTEAFF.

V usage is TRBV19 and J usage is TRBJ2-2, with D tentatively TRBD2 (6 bases). CDR1 LNHDA and CDR2 SQIVND come from the germline V gene (reference sequence). V was cut by 2 bases and J by 4 bases, with 11 bases left in between. CDR3 size: 15 residues. CDR3 sequence reads: CASSIRGLFTGELFF. CDR3 in DNA: TGTGCCAGTAGTATACGGGGGTTATTCACCGGGGAGCTGTTTTTT.

The gene calls are TRBV5-4 and TRBJ1-6; D is undetermined. The CDR3 length is 17 residues. V gave up 0 bases and J gave up 0 bases, with 10 bases separating them. Germline CDR1 reads SGHNT; CDR2 reads YYREEE (reference sequence). The CDR3: CASSLELGRSYNSPLHF. The CDR3, as DNA: TGTGCCAGCAGCTTGGAGTTAGGGCGCTCCTATAATTCACCCCTCCACTTT. Based on the CDR3 plus reference TRBV5-4 and TRBJ1-6, the full variable domain is ETGVTQSPTHLIKTRGQQVTLRCSSQSGHNTVSWYQQALGQGPQFIFQYYREEENGRGNFPPRFSGLQFPNYSSELNVNALELDDSALYLCASSLELGRSYNSPLHFGNGTRLTVT.

The chain carries TRBV2 and TRBJ1-1; D is ambiguous. Trimming took off 2 bases at V and 7 bases at J, with 5 bases between the two ends. Germline assignment: CDR1 SNHLY and CDR2 FYNNEI. The CDR3 extends over 11 amino acids. The CDR3 DNA follows: TGTGCCAGCAGTGAATGGGTTGAAGCTTTCTTT. Amino acid sequence: CASSEWVEAFF.

V and J are TRBV27 and TRBJ1-3; a weak D match, TRBD1 (6 bases). Trimming stripped 6 bases from V and 0 bases from J, with 12 bases between. From germline, CDR1 is MNHEY and CDR2 SMNVEV (reference sequence). The CDR3 totals 15 residues. In DNA, the CDR3 is TGTGCCAGCAGCGTACAGGGATTCTCTGGAAACACCATATATTTT. This translates into CASSVQGFSGNTIYF.

The chain carries TRBV6-5 and TRBJ2-7, with 9 nucleotides matching TRBD1. There are 15 residues in the CDR3. The ends lost 0 bases at V and 3 bases at J; junction bases unmatched: 3. The germline V gene has CDR1 MNHEY and CDR2 SVGAGI. The CDR3 loop is CASSYSSGQGYEQYF. CDR3 nucleotides: TGTGCCAGCAGTTACTCCTCGGGACAGGGCTACGAGCAGTACTTC.

This clone came up a few times. The chain joins TRBV10-3 to TRBJ1-3, with D possibly matching TRBD1 (5 bases). The germline V gene has CDR1 ENHRY and CDR2 SYGVKD. This CDR3 is built from 15 residues. V lost 6 bases and J 0 bases, leaving 12 bases between the germline ends. CDR3 sequence: CAIRTGTSSGNTIYF. The CDR3 DNA reads TGTGCCATCAGGACCGGGACGAGCTCTGGAAACACCATATATTTT.

This chain joins TRBV28 and TRBJ2-5, with TRBD1 matching 10 bases. There are 14 residues in the CDR3. Losses at the gene ends were 5 bases for V and 5 bases for J; bases not matched to a gene: 5. Germline assignment: CDR1 MDHEN and CDR2 SYDVKM. CDR3 DNA: TGTGCCAGCAGTCCGGGACAGGGGAGGGAGACCCAGTACTTC. This gives the protein CASSPGQGRETQYF. The full variable domain, in which reference TRBV28 and TRBJ2-5 provide the parts outside the CDR3, is DVKVTQSSRYLVKRTGEKVFLECVQDMDHENMFWYRQDPGLGLRLIYFSYDVKMKEKGDIPEGYSVSREKKERFSLILESASTNQTSMYLCASSPGQGRETQYFGPGTRLLVL.

This chain uses TRBV30 with TRBJ2-1, with a possible D match to TRBD2 (6 bases). The CDR3 sequence is 13 residues long. The ends were cut back, 0 bases at V and 4 bases at J, with 7 bases in the middle. The germline CDR1 and CDR2 sequences are GTSNPN and SVGIG (reference sequence). The CDR3 here is CAWSVGTYNEQFF. The DNA for the CDR3 is TGTGCCTGGAGTGTAGGGACTTACAATGAGCAGTTCTTC.